Listed below are T cell receptor beta chains from one sample, sequenced in a study of blood T cells in healthy people across ages. TCRdb processed the 5' RACE reads anew with MiXCR; each CDR3 protein has one entry. The data contain hundreds of thousands of distinct CDR3 sequences, 40% to 50% of them singletons. Sample: blood. The receptor source for this set is a man aged 60 to 69 in good health. Each CDR3 is given with its conserved first and last residue. A D gene is named only where the DNA matches it firmly. Some rows have no size entry. The others give once, few or many, or a class for an expanded clone.

V gene	clone size	J gene	D gene	CDR3 protein	CDR3 DNA
TRBV6-2/TRBV6-3	.	TRBJ1-1	.	CASSYAQAPGNTGAFF	TGTGCCAGCAGTTACGCACAGGCCCCCGGGAACACTGGAGCTTTCTTT
TRBV4-2	.	TRBJ2-6	.	CASCKQEDGANVLTF	TGTGCCAGCTGCAAACAGGAGGATGGGGCCAACGTCCTGACTTTC
TRBV11-2	.	TRBJ2-1	.	CASNPRGGIPNEQFF	TGTGCCAGCAACCCTAGGGGGGGTATACCCAATGAGCAGTTCTTC
TRBV7-8	.	TRBJ2-1	.	CAGSLGGVQSYNEQFF	TGTGCCGGCAGCTTAGGTGGGGTTCAATCCTACAATGAGCAGTTCTTC
TRBV10-3	.	TRBJ2-3	.	CAIRADSADTQYF	TGTGCCATCAGGGCCGACTCCGCAGATACGCAGTATTTT
TRBV5-1	.	TRBJ2-4	.	CASSFDKNIQYF	TGCGCCAGCAGCTTTGACAAAAACATTCAGTACTTC
TRBV13	.	TRBJ2-7	.	CASSLGTEYEQYF	TGTGCCAGCAGCTTAGGGACAGAATACGAGCAGTACTTC
TRBV3-1	few	TRBJ2-3	TRBD2	CASSQRTSGASDTQYF	TGTGCCAGCAGCCAACGGACTAGCGGGGCCTCAGATACGCAGTATTTT
TRBV12-3/TRBV12-4	.	TRBJ2-7	.	CASSLTEGSYEQYF	TGTGCCAGCAGTTTAACAGAGGGCTCCTACGAGCAGTACTTC
TRBV12-3/TRBV12-4	.	TRBJ2-5	.	CASSNRDWVETQYF	TGTGCCAGCAGCAACAGGGATTGGGTGGAGACCCAGTACTTC
TRBV5-1	few	TRBJ1-1	.	CASSPAPPENTEAFF	TGCGCCAGCAGCCCAGCACCGCCGGAGAACACTGAAGCTTTCTTT
TRBV10-3	.	TRBJ2-7	.	CAIKLQGGAYEQYF	TGTGCCATCAAATTACAGGGGGGGGCCTACGAGCAGTACTTC
TRBV12-3/TRBV12-4	few	TRBJ1-2	.	CASSSTEGSGYTF	TGTGCCAGCAGTTCTACAGAGGGTAGCGGCTACACCTTC
TRBV6-1	few	TRBJ1-2	.	CASSAMIGAGLEYTF	TGTGCCAGCAGTGCGATGATAGGGGCCGGGTTGGAGTACACCTTC
TRBV6-2/TRBV6-3	.	TRBJ1-1	.	CASSYSRLGESLNTEAFF	TGTGCCAGCAGTTACTCGCGGTTGGGGGAATCGCTGAACACTGAAGCTTTCTTT
TRBV3-1	.	TRBJ1-4	.	CASSQDQGRVNEKLFF	TGTGCCAGCAGCCAAGATCAGGGCAGAGTTAATGAAAAACTGTTTTTT
TRBV10-3	few	TRBJ2-1	.	CAISDGTLSNNEQFF	TGTGCCATCAGTGACGGGACCTTATCCAACAATGAGCAGTTCTTC
TRBV3-1	few	TRBJ2-2	.	CASSPRTTGELFF	TGTGCCAGCAGCCCCCGGACCACCGGGGAGCTGTTTTTT
TRBV18	.	TRBJ2-4	.	CASSLAGTGNPIQNIQYF	TGTGCCAGCTCACTAGCGGGGACAGGGAACCCTATTCAAAACATTCAGTACTTC
TRBV20-1	.	TRBJ1-1	TRBD1	CSARITGGYTEAFF	TGCAGTGCTAGAATCACAGGGGGCTACACTGAAGCTTTCTTT
TRBV15	.	TRBJ2-1	TRBD1	CATSRVDRGSNEQFF	TGTGCCACCAGCAGAGTGGACAGGGGTTCCAATGAGCAGTTCTTC
TRBV4-3	.	TRBJ1-2	TRBD1	CASSQDRTGNYGYTF	TGCGCCAGCAGCCAGGACAGGACAGGGAACTATGGCTACACCTTC
TRBV12-3/TRBV12-4	.	TRBJ2-5	.	CASSLAAGYQETQYF	TGTGCCAGCAGTTTAGCCGCGGGGTACCAAGAGACCCAGTACTTC
TRBV12-3/TRBV12-4	.	TRBJ2-7	TRBD1	CASTKTGGSYNEQYF	TGTGCCAGCACCAAGACAGGGGGATCCTACAATGAGCAGTACTTC
TRBV5-1	.	TRBJ2-3	.	CASSLTPPDTQYF	TGCGCCAGCAGCTTAACCCCGCCAGATACGCAGTATTTT
TRBV9	.	TRBJ2-5	.	CASSFMGNEQYF	TGTGCCAGCAGCTTCATGGGAAATGAGCAGTACTTC
TRBV7-2	.	TRBJ2-1	TRBD2	CASSPRLAGGRYKQFF	TGTGCCAGCAGCCCTAGACTAGCGGGGGGGAGGTATAAGCAGTTCTTC
TRBV28	few	TRBJ2-7	.	CASTWGAGYEQYF	TGTGCCAGCACCTGGGGGGCAGGGTACGAGCAGTACTTC
TRBV5-1	few	TRBJ2-1	TRBD1	CASSDPQGFSYNEQFF	TGCGCCAGCAGCGACCCACAGGGGTTCTCCTACAATGAGCAGTTCTTC
TRBV6-1	.	TRBJ2-5	TRBD2	CASSATSFETQYF	TGTGCCAGCAGTGCGACTAGCTTTGAGACCCAGTACTTC
TRBV20-1	.	TRBJ2-3	.	CSEAASTDTQYF	TGCAGTGAGGCGGCTAGCACAGATACGCAGTATTTT
TRBV20-1	.	TRBJ1-2	.	CSAWDRLTLGYTF	TGCAGTGCTTGGGACCGTTTAACTCTTGGCTACACCTTC
TRBV20-1	.	TRBJ1-2	.	CSALKDGRYGYTF	TGCAGTGCTTTGAAAGACGGGCGATATGGCTACACCTTC
TRBV5-1	few	TRBJ1-1	TRBD1	CASSGQGQGYTEAFF	TGCGCCAGCAGCGGCCAGGGACAGGGATACACTGAAGCTTTCTTT
TRBV20-1	.	TRBJ2-5	TRBD1	CSARNRGRGETQYF	TGCAGTGCCCGAAACAGGGGGCGCGGGGAGACCCAGTACTTC
TRBV10-3	few	TRBJ1-1	.	CATGGEGGTEAFF	TGTGCCACCGGCGGGGAAGGGGGAACTGAAGCTTTCTTT
TRBV7-6	few	TRBJ1-1	TRBD1	CASSRATGEAFF	TGTGCCAGCAGCCGCGCGACAGGGGAGGCTTTCTTT
TRBV27	.	TRBJ2-1	TRBD1	CASSPGQGAREQFF	TGTGCCAGCAGTCCGGGACAGGGGGCCAGGGAGCAGTTCTTC
TRBV10-3	.	TRBJ2-3	TRBD2	CAISERARTIAGDGDTQYF	TGTGCCATCAGTGAGAGGGCCAGAACTATAGCGGGAGATGGAGATACGCAGTATTTT
TRBV7-8	few	TRBJ2-7	.	CASSTGNSYEQYF	TGTGCCAGCAGCACGGGGAACTCCTACGAGCAGTACTTC
TRBV4-1	few	TRBJ2-1	.	CASSQDNGVAMGNEQFF	TGCGCCAGCAGCCAAGATAACGGGGTAGCTATGGGTAATGAGCAGTTCTTC
TRBV4-3	.	TRBJ2-7	TRBD2	CASSQDFSGDSYNEQYF	TGCGCCAGCAGCCAAGATTTCAGCGGGGATTCTTACAATGAGCAGTACTTC
TRBV5-1	few	TRBJ1-2	.	CASSGYRADYGYTF	TGCGCCAGCAGCGGCTACAGGGCAGACTATGGCTACACCTTC
TRBV6-2/TRBV6-3	.	TRBJ2-1	TRBD2	CASSNPGLGNEQFF	TGTGCCAGCAGCAACCCGGGACTAGGCAATGAGCAGTTCTTC
TRBV4-1	.	TRBJ1-1	.	CASSQAPGMNTEAFF	TGCGCCAGCAGCCAAGCCCCCGGAATGAACACTGAAGCTTTCTTT
TRBV20-1	medium-sized	TRBJ2-1	.	CSELYRNEQFF	TGCAGTGAATTGTATCGGAATGAGCAGTTCTTC
TRBV29-1	.	TRBJ1-1	.	CSVDTGYTEAFF	TGCAGCGTTGATACGGGATATACTGAAGCTTTCTTT
TRBV2	.	TRBJ2-5	.	CASRDKARETQYF	TGTGCCAGTAGGGACAAAGCTAGGGAGACCCAGTACTTC
TRBV4-3	.	TRBJ2-2	.	CASRKDLANTGELFF	TGCGCCAGCAGAAAGGACCTCGCGAACACCGGGGAGCTGTTTTTT
TRBV7-9	.	TRBJ2-1	.	CASSTIGSHNEQFF	TGTGCCAGCAGTACGATTGGGTCCCACAATGAGCAGTTCTTC
TRBV6-6	once	TRBJ1-2	TRBD1	CASSDGTGDPQGYTF	TGTGCCAGCAGTGACGGGACAGGGGACCCTCAAGGCTACACCTTC
TRBV12-3/TRBV12-4	few	TRBJ2-1	TRBD2	CASIYGGSRNEQFF	TGTGCCAGCATCTACGGGGGGAGTCGTAATGAGCAGTTCTTC
TRBV6-5	once	TRBJ1-2	.	CASSYSGQRYGYTF	TGTGCCAGCAGTTACTCGGGTCAGCGATATGGCTACACCTTC
TRBV3-1	.	TRBJ2-1	.	CASSPPGILLNEQFF	TGTGCCAGCAGCCCACCAGGGATTCTATTGAATGAGCAGTTCTTC
TRBV2	once	TRBJ2-1	TRBD1	CASRGDSPYNEQFF	TGTGCCAGCAGAGGGGACAGTCCCTACAATGAGCAGTTCTTC